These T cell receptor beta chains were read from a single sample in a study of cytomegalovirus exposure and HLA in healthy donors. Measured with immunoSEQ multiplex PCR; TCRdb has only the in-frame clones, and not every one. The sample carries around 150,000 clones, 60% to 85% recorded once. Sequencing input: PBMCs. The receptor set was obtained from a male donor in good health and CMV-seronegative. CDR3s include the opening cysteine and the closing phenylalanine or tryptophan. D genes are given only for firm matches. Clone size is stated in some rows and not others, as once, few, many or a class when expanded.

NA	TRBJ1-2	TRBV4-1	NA	TGCGCCAGCAGCCAAGGCGACAGGCGGCCAAGAAACTATGGCTACACCTTC	CASSQGDRRPRNYGYTF
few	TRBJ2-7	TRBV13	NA	TGTGCCAGCAGCCCGCGGGCCGAAGCCTACGAGCAGTACTTC	CASSPRAEAYEQYF
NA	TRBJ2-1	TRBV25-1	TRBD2	TGTGCCAGCAGTGAACCGGGGGGGAAGTACAATGAGCAGTTCTTC	CASSEPGGKYNEQFF
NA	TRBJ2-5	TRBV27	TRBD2	TGTGCCAGCAGTCGAGGACTAGAGGGGACCCAGTACTTC	CASSRGLEGTQYF
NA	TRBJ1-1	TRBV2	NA	TGTGCCAGCAGGACAAGGAGAGGGGGGGTAAGGATGGACACTGAAGCTTTCTTT	CASRTRRGGVRMDTEAFF
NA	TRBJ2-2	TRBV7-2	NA	TGTGCCAGCAGCCGCTCTAGGGGGACCGAGAACACCGGGGAGCTGTTTTTT	CASSRSRGTENTGELFF
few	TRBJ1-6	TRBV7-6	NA	TGTGCCAGCAGCGCAGGTGCCATAACGAATAATTCACCCCTCCACTTT	CASSAGAITNNSPLHF
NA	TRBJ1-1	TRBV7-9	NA	TGTGCCAGCAGCTTATCAGGGGCAGGCACTGAAGCTTTCTTT	CASSLSGAGTEAFF
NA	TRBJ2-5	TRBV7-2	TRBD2	TGTGCCAGCGGACCTAGCGGGATGGAGACCCAGTACTTC	CASGPSGMETQYF
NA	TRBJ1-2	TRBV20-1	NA	TGCAGTGCTCGGACTGGAAATGGCTACACCTTC	CSARTGNGYTF
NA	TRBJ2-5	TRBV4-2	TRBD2	TGTGCCAGCAGCCAAGCGTGGACTAGCGGGGGAGTTACCCAAGAGACCCAGTACTTC	CASSQAWTSGGVTQETQYF
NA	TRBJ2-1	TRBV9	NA	TGTGCCAGCAGCTCAGGGACAACTAGTTCGCAGTTCTTC	CASSSGTTSSQFF
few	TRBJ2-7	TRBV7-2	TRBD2	TGTGCCAGCAGCCCCAGGGCCCGCACTAGCGGGGGCTCCTACGAGCAGTACTTC	CASSPRARTSGGSYEQYF
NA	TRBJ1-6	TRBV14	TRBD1	TGTGCCAGCAGCCTCCGACAGGGGGGTTCACCCCTCCACTTT	CASSLRQGGSPLHF
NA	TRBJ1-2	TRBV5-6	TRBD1	TGTGCCAGCAGACCCGGGACAGAGTCGGTTTATGGCTACACCTTC	CASRPGTESVYGYTF
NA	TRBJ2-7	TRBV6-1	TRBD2	TGTGCCAGCAGGGGAGCGGGGGCTCCCTCCTACGAGCAGTACTTC	CASRGAGAPSYEQYF
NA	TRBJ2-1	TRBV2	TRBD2	TGTGCCAGCAGTGGACTAGCGGGGGGTTATGAGCAGTTCTTC	CASSGLAGGYEQFF
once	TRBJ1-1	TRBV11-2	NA	TGTGCCAGCAGCTTAGACACGGGGGTCGGGGTAAACACTGAAGCTTTCTTT	CASSLDTGVGVNTEAFF
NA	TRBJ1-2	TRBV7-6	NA	TGTGCCAGCAGCTTAGTTCCCAGGACAGAGTTGGGCTACACCTTC	CASSLVPRTELGYTF
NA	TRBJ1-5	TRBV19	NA	TGTGCCAGTAGTACCCCTATTACAGGGTTGAATCAGCCCCAGCATTTT	CASSTPITGLNQPQHF
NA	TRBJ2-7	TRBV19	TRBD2	TGTGCCAGTAGTATAGAAAACGGGGAGCGGGAGGGCCCCGACGAGCAGTACTTC	CASSIENGEREGPDEQYF
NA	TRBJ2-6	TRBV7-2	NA	TGTGCCAGCAACATACAAGTACAGGGCTCTGGGGCCAACGTCCTGACTTTC	CASNIQVQGSGANVLTF